The source of this T cell receptor (beta chain) is a study of T cell responses to AZD1222 COVID-19 vaccine. Regarding the study as a whole: Following two doses of AZD1222, Spike-specific TCR breadth and depth rose. Among vaccine-associated CD4 TCRs, coverage spanned spike, with dominance at 160-218 and 743-854.

The CDR3 has 14 residues. The germline CDR1 and CDR2 sequences are MNHEY and SVGAGI. Trimming took 10 bases from V and 4 from J, leaving 19 bases between them. This table comes from immunoSEQ multiplex PCR, and its TCRdb copy is limited to in-frame clones, with some not included. The sample holds around 140,000 clones, about 94% seen once. On this clone itself: Its matching antigen is unknown.

V gene TRBV6-5 combines with J gene TRBJ1-1, with D perhaps matching TRBD1 (5 bases). The starting material was peripheral blood, obtained on day 0 of AZD1222 vaccination. This TCR was sampled from an adult in good health. The CDR3 DNA is TGTGCCACACAGGACAAAACCCGAGGCACTGAAGCTTTCTTT. This gives the protein CATQDKTRGTEAFF.